The rows below give T cell receptor beta chains drawn from one sample of a study of beta chain features in type 1 diabetes. Profiling relied on immunoSEQ multiplex PCR, and the TCRdb table lists in-frame clones only, not all of them. The table lists around 400,000 clones, about 15% of them singletons. The source material was naive CD4+ T cells from blood. Source of these receptors: a woman between 18 and 30 years old in good health. Each CDR3 is given with its conserved first and last residue. A D gene is named only where the DNA matches it firmly. Rows give clone size only sometimes, using once, few, many, or a class for an expanded clone.

j_gene	abundance	d_gene	v_gene	CDR3nt	CDR3aa
TRBJ2-3	NA	NA	TRBV30	TGTGCCTGGAGACGGTTTTCTGGCAGGCGCGAAGATACGCAGTATTTT	CAWRRFSGRREDTQYF
TRBJ2-1	NA	NA	TRBV28	TGTGCCAGCAGTATGGACAGCCTTGTGCAGTTCTTC	CASSMDSLVQFF
TRBJ2-3	NA	NA	TRBV5-1	TGCGCCAGCAGCTTGGGACCTAGCGTGGATACGCAGTATTTT	CASSLGPSVDTQYF
TRBJ1-1	few	NA	TRBV5-6	TGTGCCAGCACCATCAGGGATAACACTGAAGCTTTCTTT	CASTIRDNTEAFF
TRBJ2-5	few	NA	TRBV30	TGTGCCTGGAGTGTACTAACGGGGACCCAGTACTTC	CAWSVLTGTQYF
TRBJ1-2	few	NA	TRBV28	TGTGCCAGCAGTTTAGGTTTAGGACGGGGAGTCTATGGCTACACCTTC	CASSLGLGRGVYGYTF
TRBJ2-2	NA	TRBD2	TRBV5-4	TGTGCCAGCAGCTCTGCGGGAGGGCCGGCCGGGGAGCTGTTTTTT	CASSSAGGPAGELFF
TRBJ2-7	NA	TRBD1	TRBV28	TGTGCCAGCAGTTCCTCGGGACAGGGAAATTACGAGCAGTACTTC	CASSSSGQGNYEQYF
TRBJ2-5	NA	NA	TRBV7-8	TGTGCCAGCAGCTTAGCGGGCCCCCGGGGAGAGACCCAGTACTTC	CASSLAGPRGETQYF
TRBJ2-7	few	NA	TRBV5-1	TGCGCCAGCAGCCCCGTTCTAAGGAGGGAAGAGTACGAGCAGTACTTC	CASSPVLRREEYEQYF
TRBJ2-2	NA	NA	TRBV19	TGTGCCAGTAGTATGAGAAACACCGGGGAGCTGTTTTTT	CASSMRNTGELFF
TRBJ2-7	few	TRBD1	TRBV6-5	TGTGCCAGCAGACCCCGACAGGGCCTCACCTACGAGCAGTACTTC	CASRPRQGLTYEQYF
TRBJ2-2	NA	TRBD2	TRBV28	TGTGCCATCCGGACTGGCGGGAGGGCCTCCCCAGGGGAGCTGTTTTTT	CAIRTGGRASPGELFF
TRBJ1-4	few	TRBD1	TRBV30	TGTGCCTGGAGTGTACAGGGGGGAGTGGGCCGGAATGAAAAACTGTTTTTT	CAWSVQGGVGRNEKLFF
TRBJ2-1	NA	TRBD2	TRBV5-4	TGTGCCAGCAGCCCTGCGGGAGGCCCCTACAATGAGCAGTTCTTC	CASSPAGGPYNEQFF
TRBJ2-3	once	NA	TRBV5-1	TGCGCCAGCAGGAGGCAGGGAAGGACAGATACGCAGTATTTT	CASRRQGRTDTQYF
TRBJ2-3	NA	TRBD2	TRBV30	TGTGCCTGGAGTGACGGACTAGCGGGAGGAGTAGATACGCAGTATTTT	CAWSDGLAGGVDTQYF
TRBJ2-5	NA	TRBD2	TRBV18	TGTGCCAGCTCACCAAGACTAGCGGTCCAAGAGACCCAGTACTTC	CASSPRLAVQETQYF
TRBJ2-7	NA	NA	TRBV6-5	TGTGCCAGCAGTCAGGGGGGCTACGAGCAGTACTTC	CASSQGGYEQYF
TRBJ2-6	NA	NA	TRBV7-9	TGTGCCATCGGGTCGGACTCTGGGGCCAACGTCCTGACTTTC	CAIGSDSGANVLTF
TRBJ2-2	NA	TRBD1	TRBV29-1	TGCAGCGCCCAGGACAGGGGGGATCTGAAAACCGGGGAGCTGTTTTTT	CSAQDRGDLKTGELFF
TRBJ1-2	few	TRBD1	TRBV20-1	TGCAGTGGGAGACAGGGTCGGGGCTACACCTTC	CSGRQGRGYTF
TRBJ2-5	NA	TRBD2	TRBV10-3	TGTGCCATCAGAACCGGGACTAGCGACCCGACCCAGTACTTC	CAIRTGTSDPTQYF
TRBJ2-7	NA	TRBD2	TRBV5-1	TGCGCCAGCAGCTTTCCGGGACTAGCGGGAGGGGATCCGTACTACGAGCAGTACTTC	CASSFPGLAGGDPYYEQYF
TRBJ1-1	few	TRBD1	TRBV29-1	TGCAGCGTCAGGACAGGGAGCACTGAAGCTTTCTTT	CSVRTGSTEAFF
TRBJ1-5	few	TRBD1	TRBV27	TGTGCCAGCAGTTTATCGCAGGGGGCGGGGCAGCCCCAGCATTTT	CASSLSQGAGQPQHF
TRBJ2-5	NA	NA	TRBV11-1	TGTGCCAGCAGCCCCCCCTCGGGAAGAGAGACCCAGTACTTC	CASSPPSGRETQYF
TRBJ2-1	NA	TRBD2	TRBV4-3	TGCGCCAGCAGCCAAGACCGGGCGGGGACTAGATCTTATGAGCAGTTCTTC	CASSQDRAGTRSYEQFF
TRBJ2-7	few	TRBD1	TRBV28	TGTGCCAGCAGTTTATCCCAGGGGGCCTACGAGCAGTACTTC	CASSLSQGAYEQYF
TRBJ2-1	few	NA	TRBV18	TGTGCCAGCTCAGAGTACAATGAGCAGTTCTTC	CASSEYNEQFF
TRBJ2-5	NA	NA	TRBV15	TGTGCCACCAGCAGAGGAGGAGAAGGCCCGAGGAAGGGGGAACACTTC	CATSRGGEGPRKGEHF
TRBJ1-1	few	NA	TRBV30	TGTGCCTGGAGTACTACGGGTAGCAGTGAAGCTTTCTTT	CAWSTTGSSEAFF
TRBJ2-1	NA	TRBD2	TRBV4-2	TGTGCCAGCAGCCAGGAACTAGCGGGAGTTTACAATGAGCAGTTCTTC	CASSQELAGVYNEQFF
TRBJ2-1	NA	NA	TRBV7-9	TGTGCCAGCAGCCCGATCAGGGCGGGAAGCTACAATGAGCAGTTCTTC	CASSPIRAGSYNEQFF
TRBJ2-1	few	TRBD2	TRBV29-1	TGCAGCGTTGAAAATCGCCGGCAGTTGAGGGGAGGGGAGCAGTTCTTC	CSVENRRQLRGGEQFF
TRBJ2-7	NA	TRBD2	TRBV9	TGTGCCAGCAGCGTAGATACTACCGGGAGGGAGCAGTACTTC	CASSVDTTGREQYF
TRBJ2-2	NA	NA	TRBV5-6	TGTGCCAGCAGCTTTTACTCATACACCGGGGAGCTGTTTTTT	CASSFYSYTGELFF
TRBJ2-1	few	TRBD2	TRBV27	TGTGCCAGCAGGACGGGATGGACTAGCGGAGACCTGTTCTTC	CASRTGWTSGDLFF
TRBJ2-3	few	TRBD2	TRBV4-2	TGTGCCAGCAGCCCTTACTCAACTAGCGGGAGAGTCACAGATACGCAGTATTTT	CASSPYSTSGRVTDTQYF
TRBJ2-3	NA	TRBD1	TRBV30	TGTGCCTGGACCGCCTTATCCGGGACAGTCTCTACGCAGTATTTT	CAWTALSGTVSTQYF
TRBJ1-1	NA	TRBD1	TRBV30	TGTGCCTGGGATTTACAGGGGTTTGGTGATGAAGCTTTCTTT	CAWDLQGFGDEAFF
TRBJ2-5	NA	TRBD2	TRBV5-6	TGTGCCAGCAGCTTGGGACTAGCGGGAGAGACCCAGTACTTC	CASSLGLAGETQYF
TRBJ1-1	NA	TRBD1	TRBV28	TGTGCCAGCAGTTGGGGGGACAGGATGAACACTGAAGCTTTCTTT	CASSWGDRMNTEAFF
TRBJ2-2	few	TRBD1	TRBV30	TGTGCCTGGAGTGGGACAGGGATCGGGGAGCTGTTTTTT	CAWSGTGIGELFF
TRBJ2-1	NA	NA	TRBV9	TGTGCCAGCAGCGTAGGTATACTGCGAACCTACAATGAGCAGTTCTTC	CASSVGILRTYNEQFF
TRBJ1-2	NA	NA	TRBV28	TGTGCCAGCACTCCGACACAGGGAAGCGGCTACACCTTC	CASTPTQGSGYTF
TRBJ2-7	NA	TRBD2	TRBV10-3	TGTGCCACCGGGACTAGCGGGAGCCACGAGCAGTACTTC	CATGTSGSHEQYF
TRBJ1-5	few	NA	TRBV28	TGTGCCTCCAAAGAGGGACTTCGGCCTCAGCCCCAGCATTTT	CASKEGLRPQPQHF
TRBJ1-4	few	NA	TRBV7-6	TGTGCCAGCAGCGCACAGCATCCTAATGAAAAACTGTTTTTT	CASSAQHPNEKLFF
TRBJ2-7	NA	NA	TRBV19	TGTGCCAGTAGTATAGAACAGGGAGGGACCTACGAGCAGTACTTC	CASSIEQGGTYEQYF
TRBJ2-3	few	TRBD2	TRBV9	TGTGCCAGCAGCGTAAGAGATGGACTAGCGGGAGGAGATACGCAGTATTTT	CASSVRDGLAGGDTQYF
TRBJ2-5	NA	TRBD1	TRBV2	TGTGCCAGCAGCCCGGACAGGGGATCAGAGACCCAGTACTTC	CASSPDRGSETQYF
TRBJ2-2	NA	NA	TRBV29-1	TGCAGCGTAGACAGCGCGAACACCGGGGAGCTGTTTTTT	CSVDSANTGELFF